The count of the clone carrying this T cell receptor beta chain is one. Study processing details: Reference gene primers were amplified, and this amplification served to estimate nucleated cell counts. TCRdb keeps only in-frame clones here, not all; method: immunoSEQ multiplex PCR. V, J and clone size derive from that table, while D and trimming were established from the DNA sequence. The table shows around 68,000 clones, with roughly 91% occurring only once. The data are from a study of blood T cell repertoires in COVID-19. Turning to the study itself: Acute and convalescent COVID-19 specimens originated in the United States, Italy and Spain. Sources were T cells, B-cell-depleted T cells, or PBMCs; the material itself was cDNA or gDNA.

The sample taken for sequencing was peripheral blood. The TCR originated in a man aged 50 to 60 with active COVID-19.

The CDR3 loop reads CASSLVSVNTEAFF. The CDR3 DNA is TGTGCCAGCAGCTTAGTGTCCGTGAACACTGAAGCTTTCTTT. V and J are TRBV11-2 and TRBJ1-1; no firm D call. CDR1 and CDR2 (germline): SGHAT, FQNNGV. Trimming cost V 1 base and J 0 bases, with 6 bases left between them. This CDR3 is built from 14 residues. Based on the CDR3 plus reference TRBV11-2 and TRBJ1-1, the full variable domain is EAGVAQSPRYKIIEKRQSVAFWCNPISGHATLYWYQQILGQGPKLLIQFQNNGVVDDSQLPKDRFSAERLKGVDSTLKIQPAKLEDSAVYLCASSLVSVNTEAFFGQGTRLTVV.